This TCR beta chain was documented in a study of T-cell memory formation after mild COVID-19. Looking at the study overall: TCR clusters were mostly confined to one donor each.

TCRdb re-called the 5' RACE reads with MiXCR, one entry per CDR3 protein. In the table there are 260,000 or so distinct CDR3 sequences, 15% to 20% of which are singletons. General study findings and limits: Contracting clones from day 15 to 85 had balanced CD4/CD8; later expanders favoured CD4+.

The V gene lost 4 bases and the J gene lost 5 bases, with 17 bases spanning the gap. The CDR3 length is 15 residues. The germline CDR1 and CDR2 sequences are SGHTA and FQGTGA. This clonotype was detected a few times. Its specificity is not known. The V gene is TRBV7-3, the J gene TRBJ2-5, with no clear D. The sequenced sample was PBMCs or a T cell subset sorted from them (not recorded which). The clonotype comes from a man younger than 35 who had mild COVID-19 (a few samples of this study predate the infection). Cell type and time point are not known. Here the CDR3 reads CASSYLGTLGETQYF. The CDR3 DNA sequence: TGTGCCAGCAGCTACCTAGGAACACTCGGGGAGACCCAGTACTTC.